These T cell receptor beta chains were read from a single sample in a study of shared clonotypes between healthy human individuals. Sequencing was performed with immunoSEQ multiplex PCR; in TCRdb, only in-frame clones are kept and a portion is missing. Here the sample spans roughly 2 million clones, less than 95% being singletons. The material sequenced was naive CD8+ T cells sorted from blood. These receptors were obtained from a man aged 18 to 30 in good health. CDR3s include the opening cysteine and the closing phenylalanine or tryptophan. A D gene is named only where the DNA matches it firmly. A row's size may be missing; if present it is once, few, many or a size class.

D: TRBD1; J: TRBJ1-3; V: TRBV5-6; size: -; DNA: TGTGCCAGCAGCTCCGGGACAGAGGCTGGAAACACCATATATTTT; CDR3: CASSSGTEAGNTIYF
D: TRBD1; J: TRBJ2-1; V: TRBV5-6; size: -; DNA: TGTGCCAGCAACCGGGACAGGTCCTACAATGAGCAGTTCTTC; CDR3: CASNRDRSYNEQFF
D: -; J: TRBJ2-7; V: TRBV5-1; size: -; DNA: TGCGCCAGCAGCCAAGGCCAATACGAGCAGTACTTC; CDR3: CASSQGQYEQYF
D: -; J: TRBJ2-7; V: TRBV20-1; size: -; DNA: TGCAGTGCTCCCAGATTTGGGGAGCAGTACTTC; CDR3: CSAPRFGEQYF
D: TRBD1; J: TRBJ1-2; V: TRBV28; size: -; DNA: TGTGCCAGCAGTTTTTTTCTGACAGGGACCGTATACACCTTC; CDR3: CASSFFLTGTVYTF
D: TRBD2; J: TRBJ2-1; V: TRBV6-1; size: -; DNA: TGTGCCAGCAGTGATCTAGCGGGAGGGATGGATGAGCAGTTCTTC; CDR3: CASSDLAGGMDEQFF
D: -; J: TRBJ2-7; V: TRBV7-2; size: -; DNA: TGTGCCAGCAGCTTAGAGGCTAGCGCTTCCTACGAGCAGTACTTC; CDR3: CASSLEASASYEQYF
D: TRBD1; J: TRBJ1-1; V: TRBV19; size: -; DNA: TGTGCCAGTATCGGAGGGGGCCGCGAGGGGCTTGAAGCTTTCTTT; CDR3: CASIGGGREGLEAFF
D: -; J: TRBJ1-1; V: TRBV28; size: -; DNA: TGTGCCAGCAGTCTGGGGTGGAGGACACCAAAGATGATGAACACTGAAGCTTTCTTT; CDR3: CASSLGWRTPKMMNTEAFF
D: -; J: TRBJ1-2; V: TRBV6-5; size: once; DNA: TGTGCCAGCAGTTCGACCGGGACTGACTATGGCTACACCTTC; CDR3: CASSSTGTDYGYTF
D: TRBD2; J: TRBJ2-5; V: TRBV28; size: -; DNA: TGTGCCAGCAGTTTAGGGACTAGCGGGACCACCCAAGAGACCCAGTACTTC; CDR3: CASSLGTSGTTQETQYF
D: -; J: TRBJ2-7; V: TRBV20-1; size: -; DNA: TGCAGTGCTAGAGGGGACTACGAGCAGTACTTC; CDR3: CSARGDYEQYF
D: -; J: TRBJ1-2; V: TRBV25-1; size: -; DNA: TGTGCCAGCAGTCCACTCAAGGGGGGGGTTCTCTATGGCTACACCTTC; CDR3: CASSPLKGGVLYGYTF
D: -; J: TRBJ2-7; V: TRBV13; size: -; DNA: TGTGCCAGCAGCTTAGGAGGACATACCGAGCAGTACTTC; CDR3: CASSLGGHTEQYF
D: -; J: TRBJ1-4; V: TRBV9; size: -; DNA: TGTGCCAGCAGCGGGGGACTGACAGGAAGCGATGAAAAACTGTTTTTT; CDR3: CASSGGLTGSDEKLFF
D: -; J: TRBJ1-1; V: TRBV25-1; size: few; DNA: TGTGCCAGCAGGAAGGACGGCACTGAAGCTTTCTTT; CDR3: CASRKDGTEAFF
D: -; J: TRBJ2-7; V: TRBV29-1; size: -; DNA: TGCAGCGTGCGACAGGTCTCCCCCGCCTACGAGCAGTACTTC; CDR3: CSVRQVSPAYEQYF
D: -; J: TRBJ2-1; V: TRBV7-9; size: -; DNA: TGTGCCAGCAGCTCACCGGGACGGAACAATGAGCAGTTCTTC; CDR3: CASSSPGRNNEQFF
D: -; J: TRBJ1-1; V: TRBV9; size: -; DNA: TGTGCCAGCAGCGTAGATAGGGGCACTGAAGCTTTCTTT; CDR3: CASSVDRGTEAFF
D: -; J: TRBJ2-3; V: TRBV11-3; size: -; DNA: TGTGCCAGCAGCTTAGAGGGTTGGGAGGCTAGCACAGATACGCAGTATTTT; CDR3: CASSLEGWEASTDTQYF
D: -; J: TRBJ1-2; V: TRBV5-6; size: once; DNA: TGTGCCAGCAGCTACTATGACAGCGCTTTCTATGGCTACACCTTC; CDR3: CASSYYDSAFYGYTF
D: TRBD2; J: TRBJ2-1; V: TRBV2; size: -; DNA: TGTGCCAGCAGCTGGTTGGCGGGAGGGCCGATGGATGAGCAGTTCTTC; CDR3: CASSWLAGGPMDEQFF
D: TRBD2; J: TRBJ2-2; V: TRBV29-1; size: -; DNA: TGCAGCGTTGTCGCTAGCGGGAGACGAACCACCGGGGAGCTGTTTTTT; CDR3: CSVVASGRRTTGELFF
D: -; J: TRBJ2-3; V: TRBV4-1; size: -; DNA: TGCGCCAGCAGAGGGCTAACTAGCACAGATACGCAGTATTTT; CDR3: CASRGLTSTDTQYF
D: -; J: TRBJ1-4; V: TRBV7-9; size: -; DNA: TGTGCCAGCAGCTCTGAAGAAAAACTGCTTTTT; CDR3: CASSSEEKLLF
D: -; J: TRBJ2-5; V: TRBV6-5; size: -; DNA: TGTGCCAGCAGTTACGGGGGGGCGCTAGGGGAGACCCAGTACTTC; CDR3: CASSYGGALGETQYF
D: -; J: TRBJ2-5; V: TRBV27; size: -; DNA: TGTGCCAGCAGCTCCCCGGACCTCCCAGAGACCCAGTACTTC; CDR3: CASSSPDLPETQYF
D: -; J: TRBJ1-4; V: TRBV7-9; size: -; DNA: TGTGCCAGCAGCGCTAACAGGGAACTGTTTTTT; CDR3: CASSANRELFF
D: -; J: TRBJ1-1; V: TRBV21-1; size: -; DNA: TGTGCCAGCAGCAGGGCGGTAGAGAACACTGAAGCTTTCTTT; CDR3: CASSRAVENTEAFF
D: TRBD2; J: TRBJ2-6; V: TRBV10-2; size: -; DNA: TGCGCCAGCAGTGATTTGCGGGGGGAACCTGGGGCCAACGTCCTGACTTTC; CDR3: CASSDLRGEPGANVLTF
D: TRBD1; J: TRBJ1-1; V: TRBV6-5; size: -; DNA: TGTGCCAGCAACGAGGGGGCGGGGAACACTGAAGCTTTCTTT; CDR3: CASNEGAGNTEAFF
D: -; J: TRBJ2-3; V: TRBV19; size: -; DNA: TGTGCCAGTAGTAGCTCTTGGGCCACTAGCACAGATACGCAGTATTTT; CDR3: CASSSSWATSTDTQYF
D: TRBD2; J: TRBJ2-2; V: TRBV9; size: -; DNA: TGTGCCAGCAGCGTAGAACTAGCGGGAAGAGCCGGGGAGCTGTTTTTT; CDR3: CASSVELAGRAGELFF
D: -; J: TRBJ2-2; V: TRBV14; size: -; DNA: TGTGCCAGCAGCCGCGGGGAGGACAACACCGGGGAGCTGTTTTTT; CDR3: CASSRGEDNTGELFF
D: TRBD2; J: TRBJ2-5; V: TRBV7-7; size: -; DNA: TGTGCTAGCAGCCTCACCGGGGGGGAGACCCAGTACTTC; CDR3: CASSLTGGETQYF
D: TRBD2; J: TRBJ2-1; V: TRBV10-2; size: -; DNA: TGCGCCAGCAGTGCCAGCGGGGGGGCCTTAAATGAGCAGTTCTTC; CDR3: CASSASGGALNEQFF
D: -; J: TRBJ2-7; V: TRBV7-2; size: -; DNA: TGTGCCAGCAGCTTCACGGGACCTGCCTACGAGCAGTACTTC; CDR3: CASSFTGPAYEQYF
D: -; J: TRBJ1-6; V: TRBV13; size: -; DNA: TGTGCCAGCAGCTCCCGGGGGGGGCTGAATTCACCCCTCCACTTT; CDR3: CASSSRGGLNSPLHF
D: TRBD2; J: TRBJ2-7; V: TRBV2; size: -; DNA: TGTGCCAGCAGTGAATGGGGCGGGAGCTACGAGCAGTACTTC; CDR3: CASSEWGGSYEQYF
D: -; J: TRBJ2-7; V: TRBV7-2; size: -; DNA: TGTGCCAGCAGCTTAGGGGCAGGACCCTCCTACGAGCAGTACTTC; CDR3: CASSLGAGPSYEQYF
D: -; J: TRBJ2-7; V: TRBV28; size: -; DNA: TGTGCCAGCAGTTTGGGACGGCGGTCCTACGAGCAGTACTTC; CDR3: CASSLGRRSYEQYF
D: -; J: TRBJ2-3; V: TRBV6-1; size: -; DNA: TGTGCCCACAGACGCGGGGGCACAGATACGCAGTATTTT; CDR3: CAHRRGGTDTQYF
D: -; J: TRBJ2-6; V: TRBV7-2; size: -; DNA: TGTGCCAGCAGCTTAGTTCCTGGGGCCAACGTCCTGACTTTC; CDR3: CASSLVPGANVLTF
D: -; J: TRBJ2-5; V: TRBV9; size: once; DNA: TGTGCCAGCAGCGTAGATCCCCTGTTAGAGACCCAGTACTTC; CDR3: CASSVDPLLETQYF
D: TRBD1; J: TRBJ2-7; V: TRBV9; size: -; DNA: TGTGCCAGCAGCGTCGAGCCGGGACAGGGGGCAGGGGAGCAGTACTTC; CDR3: CASSVEPGQGAGEQYF
D: -; J: TRBJ2-7; V: TRBV6-6; size: -; DNA: TGTGCCAGCAGCCGTGGGGTAAGGGAATTTCCCTACGAGCAGTACTTC; CDR3: CASSRGVREFPYEQYF
D: -; J: TRBJ2-7; V: TRBV5-1; size: -; DNA: TGCGCCAGCAGCTTGTTGGATGACTCCTACGAGCAGTACTTC; CDR3: CASSLLDDSYEQYF
D: TRBD2; J: TRBJ2-4; V: TRBV5-4; size: -; DNA: TGTGCCAGCAGCTTGGGGTCACTAGCGGGAGGGCCCATAGCCAAAAACATTCAGTACTTC; CDR3: CASSLGSLAGGPIAKNIQYF
D: TRBD2; J: TRBJ2-1; V: TRBV4-2; size: once; DNA: TGTGCCAGCAGCCAAGATGCGGGGGGGCCTGGGAATGAGCAGTTCTTC; CDR3: CASSQDAGGPGNEQFF
D: -; J: TRBJ1-2; V: TRBV5-6; size: -; DNA: TGTGCCAGCAGCTTGATGGCAGGGTGGTACTATGGCTACACCTTC; CDR3: CASSLMAGWYYGYTF
D: TRBD1; J: TRBJ1-1; V: TRBV6-5; size: -; DNA: TGTGCCAGCATCCCAGGGGGCTCGTACACTGAAGCTTTCTTT; CDR3: CASIPGGSYTEAFF
D: TRBD2; J: TRBJ2-7; V: TRBV4-1; size: -; DNA: TGCGCCAGCAGCCATACGGGACTAGCGGACTCCTACGAGCAGTACTTC; CDR3: CASSHTGLADSYEQYF
D: TRBD1; J: TRBJ2-7; V: TRBV9; size: -; DNA: TGTGCCAGCAGCTTGGGACAGGGTAACGAGCAGTACTTC; CDR3: CASSLGQGNEQYF
D: -; J: TRBJ2-7; V: TRBV7-9; size: -; DNA: TGTGCCAGCAGCCCCACGGGTAGGGAGCAGTACTTC; CDR3: CASSPTGREQYF
D: -; J: TRBJ2-7; V: TRBV7-2; size: -; DNA: TGTGCCAGCAGCTTAGCGCTCAGTACAAAGTACGAGCAGTACTTC; CDR3: CASSLALSTKYEQYF
D: TRBD2; J: TRBJ2-7; V: TRBV6-5; size: -; DNA: TGTGCCAGCAGTTACCTCCGGGGGGGTAATTTCGAGCAGTACTTC; CDR3: CASSYLRGGNFEQYF
D: -; J: TRBJ2-3; V: TRBV4-1; size: -; DNA: TGCGCCAGCAGCCAAGATTATGGAAGGGGGACGCAGTATTTT; CDR3: CASSQDYGRGTQYF
D: -; J: TRBJ1-5; V: TRBV30; size: -; DNA: TGTGCCTGGACCGAGGGGTTCTTGGGTCAGCCCCAGCATTTT; CDR3: CAWTEGFLGQPQHF
D: -; J: TRBJ2-7; V: TRBV5-1; size: -; DNA: TGCGCCAGCAGCGTGGAGTTTCGCCCGGCGGAGCAGTACTTC; CDR3: CASSVEFRPAEQYF
D: -; J: TRBJ1-4; V: TRBV4-1; size: -; DNA: TGCGCCAGCAGGGGGGCCCCGGGGCTAACTAATGAAAAACTGTTTTTT; CDR3: CASRGAPGLTNEKLFF